The clone carrying this T cell receptor (beta chain) was seen a handful of times. Its antigen remains unidentified. This entry comes from a study of tumor-infiltrating lymphocytes in primary liver carcinoma. Across the whole study: Through surgical resection, the patients' primary liver carcinoma was treated. Sequenced samples came back with roughly 3.5 to 8 million productive TCRbeta reads, and the counts looked alike across tissue types. The patients included men and women who were aged 30 to 69 years.

The CDR3 loop spans 18 amino acids. CDR1 and CDR2 (germline): SNHLY, FYNNEI. V lost 6 bases, J lost 0 bases, and 18 bases lay in between. Researchers drew blood RNA from unsorted whole blood and extracted germline DNA as well. TCR beta cDNA was prepared out of around 460 ng total RNA by means of a constant-region primer. Each TCR beta library was derived from three nested multiplex PCR rounds that employed slightly modified ARM-PCR. Rounds one and two of PCR, each of 10 cycles, were primed with TRBV1-TRBV30 forward primers and a C-beta reverse primer. Each CDR3 protein gets one entry after TCRdb re-called the multiplex PCR reads with MiXCR. Among 320,000 or so distinct CDR3 sequences listed, 60% to 80% were seen once. General study results and limits: Overlap between tumor regions exceeded overlap of tumor with adjacent tissue or blood.

The clonotype was recovered from a man aged 40-55 years with primary liver carcinoma and hepatitis B virus infection. The chain employs TRBV2 and TRBJ2-6; D is ambiguous. The material sequenced was peripheral blood. DNA of the CDR3: TGTGCCAGCAGAATGAGGAGTATCACCAGCTCTGGGGCCAACGTCCTGACTTTC. Residues: CASRMRSITSSGANVLTF. The full variable domain, its missing parts supplied by reference TRBV2 and TRBJ2-6, is EPEVTQTPSHQVTQMGQEVILRCVPISNHLYFYWYRQILGQKVEFLVSFYNNEISEKSEIFDDQFSVERPDGSNFTLKIRSTKLEDSAMYFCASRMRSITSSGANVLTFGAGSRLTVL.